This T cell receptor (beta chain) was recovered during a study of cytomegalovirus exposure and HLA in healthy donors. General study points: In a later analysis, DRB1 alleles had the most associated TCRs; HLA-C alleles the fewest.

J lost 3 bases, V lost 2 bases, and 6 bases had no gene match. Germline CDR1 reads GTSNPN; CDR2 reads SVGIG (reference sequence). The CDR3 is 14 amino acids. Amplification used 60 Vbeta primers and 13 Jbeta primers. Some clones are missing from TCRdb's copy, which holds only in-frame ones; the method was immunoSEQ multiplex PCR. The data show roughly 160,000 clones, with approximately 90% seen just once and 0.7% to 1% held by the top ten. Details on this clone: Its antigen remains unidentified.

V is TRBV30 and J is TRBJ2-7, with 8 bases identical to TRBD2. Sequenced input: PBMCs. The sequence came from a woman in her 30s in good health and CMV-seronegative. CDR3: CAWSSPGTSYEQYF. Here the CDR3 DNA reads TGTGCCTGGAGTTCCCCCGGGACTAGCTACGAGCAGTACTTC.